Listed below are T cell receptor beta chains from one sample, sequenced in a study of T cells in Graves' hyperthyroidism and ophthalmopathy. Using its own MiXCR run on the multiplex PCR reads, TCRdb lists one record per CDR3 protein. The table has approximately 560,000 distinct CDR3 sequences, 40% to 55% seen once. Sequencing was done on a sample of peripheral blood or thyroid tissue (not recorded which). The receptors were sampled from a woman between 18 and 29 years old with Graves' hyperthyroidism. Each CDR3 is given with its conserved first and last residue. A D gene is named only where the DNA matches it firmly. Clone size is shown for a subset of rows, as once, few, many or a class of expanded clone.

TRBJ2-7,TRBD2,TRBV7-3,-,TGTGCCAGCAGCCTACTGGGGGGGGTCCTCACTTCCTACGAGCAGTACTTC,CASSLLGGVLTSYEQYF
TRBJ1-4,-,TRBV6-9,-,TGTGCCAGCAGTTATTCGGGGTCTAGGGATGAAAAACTGTTTTTT,CASSYSGSRDEKLFF
TRBJ2-7,TRBD2,TRBV20-1,-,TGCAGTGCTGCGGGCCATGGAGTAGCGGGGACCTCCTACGAGCAGTACTTC,CSAAGHGVAGTSYEQYF
TRBJ2-7,-,TRBV7-2,few,TGTGCCAGCAGCTCCCAACAGGGGGGGTACGAGCAGTACTTC,CASSSQQGGYEQYF
TRBJ1-4,TRBD1,TRBV7-9,many,TGTGCCAGCAGCTCGGACAGGGACGGAGGAAAACTGTTTTTT,CASSSDRDGGKLFF
TRBJ1-3,-,TRBV10-3,many,TGTGCCATCAGTAAGGACGGGGACTCTGGAAACACCATATATTTT,CAISKDGDSGNTIYF
TRBJ2-7,-,TRBV10-3,-,TGTGCCAGCAGTGATAGCGGTGATTCCTACGAGCAGTACTTC,CASSDSGDSYEQYF
TRBJ1-2,TRBD1,TRBV10-3,many,TGTGCCATCAGTGATGTAGGACAGGACTCCTTTAACTATGGCTACACCTTC,CAISDVGQDSFNYGYTF
TRBJ1-4,-,TRBV7-9,-,TGTGCCAGCAGCCAAGATCTGGCAACAACTAATGAAAAACTGTTTTTT,CASSQDLATTNEKLFF
TRBJ2-7,-,TRBV10-2,many,TGCGCCAGCAGAGTAGGGGACGAGCAGTACTTC,CASRVGDEQYF
TRBJ1-5,TRBD1,TRBV7-9,few,TGTGCCAGCAGCCAAGGGACAGGGGACCAGCCCCAGCATTTT,CASSQGTGDQPQHF
TRBJ2-7,TRBD1,TRBV30,few,TGTGCCTGGGGGGACAGTTCCTACGAGCAGTACTTC,CAWGDSSYEQYF
TRBJ2-7,-,TRBV15,-,TGTGCCACCAGCAGTCCTATCGATGGCGAGAGGCAGTACTTC,CATSSPIDGERQYF
TRBJ1-4,TRBD1,TRBV19,few,TGTGCCAGTAGCCACGACAGGGCCACTAATGAAAAACTGTTTTTT,CASSHDRATNEKLFF
TRBJ2-1,-,TRBV7-2,-,TGTGCCAGCAGCACCTCCGGGAACTCCTACAATGAGCAGTTCTTC,CASSTSGNSYNEQFF
TRBJ1-4,-,TRBV15,-,TGTGCCACCAGCAGAGACCGGACAGCCCGGGGTGAAAAACTGTTTTTT,CATSRDRTARGEKLFF
TRBJ1-1,-,TRBV7-2,-,TGTGCCAGCAGCCCAGAGCCGTGGACCCCTAGAGCTTTCTTT,CASSPEPWTPRAFF
TRBJ1-1,-,TRBV12-3/TRBV12-4,few,TGTGCCAGCAGTTTTTACAGCCTTTCGAACACTGAAGCTTTCTTT,CASSFYSLSNTEAFF
TRBJ1-5,TRBD1,TRBV10-2,-,TGCGCCAGCAGTGAAAGGACAGGGGGCAATCAGCCCCAGCATTTT,CASSERTGGNQPQHF
TRBJ1-2,-,TRBV15,-,TGTGCCACCAGCAGAGATGGGGGGACTGGGAGCTACACCTTC,CATSRDGGTGSYTF
TRBJ2-2,TRBD2,TRBV6-5,-,TGTGCCAGCAGTTACAATCCGCGGGAGGGCCTCACCGGGGAGCTGTTTTTT,CASSYNPREGLTGELFF
TRBJ2-5,TRBD2,TRBV7-2,many,TGTGCCAGCAGCTTAGGCGGGGGGCGAGAGACCCAGTACTTC,CASSLGGGRETQYF
TRBJ1-1,-,TRBV29-1,-,TGCAGCGTTGCTCGGGGGGGCACTGAAGCTTTCTTT,CSVARGGTEAFF
TRBJ2-7,-,TRBV19,few,TGTGCCAGTAGTATGAGTGGGTTATCCTACGAGCAGTACTTC,CASSMSGLSYEQYF
TRBJ1-5,-,TRBV10-3,-,TGTGCCAGCAGTTACTTAATCAGGAATCAGCCCCAGCATTTT,CASSYLIRNQPQHF
TRBJ1-2,-,TRBV25-1,many,TGTGCCAGCAGTCTCGGGGCATCCTATGGCTACACCTTC,CASSLGASYGYTF
TRBJ2-2,TRBD2,TRBV7-2,-,TGTGCCAGCAGCTTAGCAGGACTAGCGGCAAACACCGGGGAGCTGTTTTTT,CASSLAGLAANTGELFF
TRBJ1-6,-,TRBV12-3/TRBV12-4,-,TGTGCCAGCAGTTTAGGAAGCGCCCTCCACTTT,CASSLGSALHF
TRBJ2-7,TRBD1,TRBV7-8,few,TGTGCCAGCAGCCCGAATACAGGGGACGAGCAGTACTTC,CASSPNTGDEQYF
TRBJ2-2,-,TRBV25-1,-,TGTGCCAGCAGTGCTAGGCACACCGGGGAGCTGTTTTTT,CASSARHTGELFF
TRBJ1-4,TRBD1,TRBV20-1,few,TGCAGTGCTGACAGGGGGGCTAATGAAAAACTGTTTTTT,CSADRGANEKLFF
TRBJ1-1,TRBD1,TRBV29-1,-,TGCAGCGTAGGGACAGGGGGCATGGGAACTGAAGCTTTCTTT,CSVGTGGMGTEAFF
TRBJ1-1,-,TRBV29-1,-,TGCAGCGTCGCAGGACGGACTGAAGCTTTCTTT,CSVAGRTEAFF
TRBJ2-7,TRBD2,TRBV7-6,-,TGTGCCAGCAGTTACGCGCGGGAGATCGACGAGCAGTACTTC,CASSYAREIDEQYF
TRBJ1-1,-,TRBV7-3,-,TGTGCCAGCAGCCCTGACACCGGGGGGCGAGCTTTCTTT,CASSPDTGGRAFF
TRBJ1-3,TRBD1,TRBV7-8,-,TGTGCCAGCAGCTCGACAGGGGCAGGTCTATCTGGAAACACCATATATTTT,CASSSTGAGLSGNTIYF
TRBJ2-7,TRBD1,TRBV25-1,many,TGTGCCAGCCCCTACCAGCCAGGGACAGGGGGCGAGCAGTACTTC,CASPYQPGTGGEQYF
TRBJ1-6,-,TRBV2,once,TGTGCCAGCAGTGGTTGGGATTCACCCCTCCACTTT,CASSGWDSPLHF
TRBJ2-2,TRBD1,TRBV7-9,-,TGTGCCAGGGGACAGGGGAACACCGGGGAGCTGTTTTTT,CARGQGNTGELFF
TRBJ1-1,TRBD1,TRBV7-9,few,TGTGCCAGCAGTGGGACAGCGCGGGGCACTGAAGCTTTCTTT,CASSGTARGTEAFF
TRBJ1-1,-,TRBV20-1,-,TGCAGTGCACACCGCCGCGCGAGGAACACTGAAGCTTTCTTT,CSAHRRARNTEAFF
TRBJ2-7,TRBD1,TRBV10-3,-,TGTGCCATCAATGGACAGGGGGCCGAGCAGTACTTC,CAINGQGAEQYF
TRBJ1-1,TRBD1,TRBV7-2,-,TGTGCCAGCAGCATCGTAGGACAGGGGGGAGCTTTCTTT,CASSIVGQGGAFF
TRBJ1-4,-,TRBV7-2,many,TGTGCCAGCAGCCCTCGTTACCAAAATGAAAAACTGTTTTTT,CASSPRYQNEKLFF
TRBJ1-6,TRBD1,TRBV25-1,-,TGTGCCAGCAGTTTATCTGGACAGGGGTACTCACCCCTCCACTTT,CASSLSGQGYSPLHF
TRBJ2-7,TRBD2,TRBV20-1,-,TGCAGTGCTCATAGGACTAGCGGGACCTACGAGCAGTACTTC,CSAHRTSGTYEQYF
TRBJ2-7,TRBD1,TRBV20-1,few,TGCAGCCCGGGACAGGGGGCGACCTACGAGCAGTACTTC,CSPGQGATYEQYF
TRBJ1-4,-,TRBV19,-,TGTGCCAGTAGTATAGCGGTACGGCTGCGTAATGAAAAACTGTTTTTT,CASSIAVRLRNEKLFF
TRBJ1-6,-,TRBV2,-,TGTGCCAGCAGTCAGGGGTGGAATTCACCCCTCCACTTT,CASSQGWNSPLHF
TRBJ2-5,-,TRBV4-1,few,TGCGCCAGCAGCCAAGTTTTGGCAGGGGTACCGGAGACCCAGTACTTC,CASSQVLAGVPETQYF
TRBJ1-2,-,TRBV25-1,many,TGTGCCAGCAGTGAAGCGGAGGGCTATGGCTACACCTTC,CASSEAEGYGYTF